These 25 T cell receptor beta chains were sequenced from one sample in a study of blood T cells in healthy people across ages. Together with a sample-barcoded 5' primer, a J-beta primer mix was included in a second PCR lasting roughly 7 to 11 cycles. MiXCR, run by TCRdb on the 5' RACE reads, gives a single entry per CDR3 protein. The sample lists 710,000 or so distinct CDR3 sequences; 22% were seen once. The source material was blood. The receptors shown here come from a man aged 70-80 years in good health.

Many counts were recorded for this clonotype. The chain employs TRBV9 and TRBJ1-1; the D is unclear. CDR1 and CDR2 (germline): SGDLS, YYNGEE. V was trimmed by 3 bases and J by 0 bases, leaving 9 bases between them. This CDR3 is 14 amino acids long. The CDR3 sequence: CASSARLLNTEAFF. The CDR3 region has the DNA TGTGCCAGCAGCGCCCGACTGTTGAACACTGAAGCTTTCTTT.

The rearrangement uses TRBV18 and TRBJ2-5; 12 bases match TRBD2. Looked up from germline, CDR1 is KGHSH and CDR2 is LQKENI. Trimming removed 3 bases from V and 2 bases from J; junction bases left unmatched: 4. The CDR3 totals 16 residues. The CDR3 is CASSPRGLAGQETQYF. In DNA form, the CDR3 reads TGTGCCAGCTCACCTAGAGGACTAGCGGGGCAAGAGACCCAGTACTTC.

This clonotype was detected only a few times. The chain uses TRBV4-3 and TRBJ1-3; 10 nucleotides match TRBD1. CDR1 and CDR2 (germline): LGHNA, YSLEER. CDR3 length: 17 residues. Germline trimming cut 0 bases from V and 0 bases from J; bases unmatched to any gene: 2. The CDR3 DNA is TGCGCCAGCAGCCAAGAGACAGGGGGCTTCTCTGGAAACACCATATATTTT. Protein sequence: CASSQETGGFSGNTIYF.

CDR3 DNA sequence: TGTGCCAGCAGCTTAGGGCTTAGCATTGACATTCAGTACTTC. Translated, it gives CASSLGLSIDIQYF. V and J are TRBV7-2 and TRBJ2-4, with D hard to call. Per the germline V gene, CDR1 is SGHTA and CDR2 is FQGNSA. This CDR3 comprises 14 residues. The V and J ends lost 1 base and 8 bases respectively, with 12 bases between them.

This sequence joins TRBV20-1 and TRBJ2-1; D is possibly TRBD1 (6 bases). The CDR3 runs to 10 residues. CDR1 is DFQATT, CDR2 SNEGSKA, per germline (reference sequence). For the CDR3, the DNA is TGCAGCGCCGGGACACAGACGCAGTTCTTC. This sequence encodes CSAGTQTQFF.

The chain recombines TRBV3-1 with TRBJ1-4; a weak D match, TRBD1 (5 bases). The CDR3 has 16 amino acids. The V gene's germline CDR1 is LGHDT and CDR2 YNNKEL (reference sequence). Trimming stripped 4 bases from V and 4 bases from J, with 16 bases between. This chain's CDR3 is CASSPRVGASNEKLFF. CDR3 nucleotide sequence: TGTGCCAGCAGCCCCCGGGTAGGGGCCAGTAATGAAAAACTGTTTTTT.

The chain links TRBV14 to TRBJ2-1; D not certain. The CDR3 has 13 amino acids. Germline V gene sequence: CDR1 SGHDN, CDR2 FVKESK. V lost 4 bases, J lost 10 bases, and 14 bases lay in between. In DNA form, the CDR3 reads TGTGCCAGCAGCCGGACGAGAATGCACGAGCAGTTCTTC. Protein: CASSRTRMHEQFF. The entire variable domain, with the rest obtained from reference TRBV14 and TRBJ2-1, is as follows: EAGVTQFPSHSVIEKGQTVTLRCDPISGHDNLYWYRRVMGKEIKFLLHFVKESKQDESGMPNNRFLAERTGGTYSTLKVQPAELEDSGVYFCASSRTRMHEQFFGPGTRLTVL.

This clonotype was counted a few times. The chain carries TRBV29-1 and TRBJ2-2, with 9 bases fitting TRBD1. The CDR3 extends over 14 amino acids. The V gene's germline CDR1 is SQVTM and CDR2 ANQGSEA. V was clipped by 6 bases and J by 4 bases; unmatched bases: 6. In nucleotides, the CDR3 is TGCAGCGTGAACAGGGGGCAGAGCACCGGGGAGCTGTTTTTT. Translated: CSVNRGQSTGELFF.

This sequence joins TRBV7-6 and TRBJ2-2; D is possibly TRBD1 (7 bases). Trimming pared 10 bases from V and 6 bases from J, leaving 12 bases between. CDR1 is SGHVS and CDR2 is FNYEAQ in the germline V gene. The CDR3 is 12 residues long. The CDR3 region is CATQGEAGELFF. CDR3 sequence (DNA): TGTGCCACCCAGGGGGAGGCCGGGGAGCTGTTTTTT.

Only a few counts were recorded for this clonotype. The J gene is TRBJ1-3, the V gene TRBV6-5; D gene uncertain. Trimming left V 8 bases short and J 4 bases short, with 6 bases between. CDR1 is MNHEY, CDR2 SVGAGI, per germline. This CDR3 region has 11 residues. The CDR3 region is CASARGNTIYF. Written as DNA, the CDR3 is TGTGCCAGCGCGAGGGGAAACACCATATATTTT.

This clonotype has a handful of counts. The chain employs TRBV6-5 and TRBJ1-3; tentative D call: TRBD1 (5 bases). The germline V gene encodes CDR1 MNHEY and CDR2 SVGAGI. CDR3 length equals 15 residues. Between the trimmed V and J ends, which lost 0 bases and 0 bases, there was a span of 6 bases. CDR3 coding DNA: TGTGCCAGCAGTTACTCGACAGACTCTGGAAACACCATATATTTT. Amino acids: CASSYSTDSGNTIYF.

The V call is TRBV11-2, the J call TRBJ1-2; tentatively, D is TRBD1 (6 bases). This CDR3 is built from 14 residues. Germline V gene data show CDR1 as SGHAT and CDR2 as FQNNGV. V dropped 5 bases and J dropped 5 bases, with 15 bases sitting between them. The CDR3 sequence: CASSPARGEYGYTF. The CDR3 DNA reads TGTGCCAGCAGCCCTGCCAGGGGAGAATATGGCTACACCTTC.

This clonotype has at least ten counts. No DNA is shown, since the ends of the CDR3 on it are uncertain; the CDR3 is the one TCRdb lists. This sequence joins TRBV29-1 and TRBJ1-2; no DNA check was done on the table's D call, TRBD1. The germline gives CDR1 SQVTM, CDR2 ANQGSEA. The CDR3 has 9 residues if both end residues are counted. CDR3 in amino acids: CSVGWGNTF.

The rearrangement uses TRBV7-9 and TRBJ2-1; D ambiguous. The assigned J gene may be wrong: the sequence end matches TRBJ2-7 better. Germline-derived CDR1 and CDR2 are SEHNR and FQNEAQ (reference sequence). This CDR3 comprises 13 residues. CDR3 region: CASSFDTTYEQYV. CDR3 bases: TGTGCCAGCAGCTTCGACACAACCTACGAGCAGTACGTC.

This chain joins TRBV20-1 and TRBJ2-7; 9 nucleotides match TRBD1. CDR3 length: 19 residues. The germline V gene encodes CDR1 DFQATT and CDR2 SNEGSKA (reference sequence). The V gene end was trimmed by 3 bases and the J gene end by 0 bases; junction bases not matched to a gene: 18. Here the CDR3 reads CSARVPSGTGMTTSYEQYF. The CDR3 nucleotides read TGCAGTGCTAGGGTCCCCTCCGGGACAGGGATGACTACCTCCTACGAGCAGTACTTC.

The rearrangement joins TRBV20-1 to TRBJ2-2; 8 nucleotides match TRBD1. After removal of 5 bases from V and 7 bases from J, the junction contained 9 bases not matched to a gene. Germline lookup yields CDR1 DFQATT and CDR2 SNEGSKA (reference sequence). The CDR3 extends over 14 amino acids. The CDR3 coding sequence is TGCAGTGCTCCCCGGGACAGGTCTTACGGGGAGCTGTTTTTT. Translated: CSAPRDRSYGELFF.

The V gene is TRBV7-8, the J gene TRBJ2-7, with D unclear. The CDR3 loop spans 16 amino acids. Per the germline V gene, CDR1 is SGHVS and CDR2 is FQNEAQ. V shed 1 base and J shed 1 base, with 14 bases lying between them. The CDR3 loop reads CASSLGFSGGSYEQYF. The CDR3 DNA reads TGTGCCAGCAGCTTAGGGTTTTCGGGCGGATCCTACGAGCAGTACTTC.

This clonotype was picked up many times. The V gene is TRBV5-1, the J gene TRBJ2-1; 12 nucleotides match TRBD2. The CDR3 length is 17 residues. Trimming removed 2 bases from V and 1 base from J; junction bases left unmatched: 4. CDR1 SGHRS and CDR2 YFSETQ come from the germline V gene. This CDR3 is CASSFVLAGGSYNEQFF. Here the CDR3 DNA reads TGCGCCAGCAGCTTTGTACTAGCGGGGGGTTCCTACAATGAGCAGTTCTTC. Together with reference TRBV5-1 and TRBJ2-1, the CDR3 gives the full variable domain: KAGVTQTPRYLIKTRGQQVTLSCSPISGHRSVSWYQQTPGQGLQFLFEYFSETQRNKGNFPGRFSGRQFSNSRSEMNVSTLELGDSALYLCASSFVLAGGSYNEQFFGPGTRLTVL.

This clonotype has only a few counts. This rearrangement joins TRBV6-2 or TRBV6-3 to TRBJ2-1; 12 nucleotides line up with TRBD1. The J segment lost 5 bases and the V segment lost 5 bases, leaving 4 bases of the junction unmatched. Germline V gene sequence: CDR1 MNHEY, CDR2 SVGEGT. The CDR3 is 15 residues long. The CDR3 here is CASSDGTGGNNEQFF. The CDR3 bases are TGTGCCAGCAGTGATGGGACAGGGGGCAACAATGAGCAGTTCTTC.

This clonotype was detected only a few times. The chain uses TRBV10-3 and TRBJ1-1; 11 bases are a match to TRBD1. This CDR3 has 13 amino acids. Germline trimming cut 11 bases from V and 5 bases from J; bases unmatched to any gene: 7. Germline values: CDR1 ENHRY, CDR2 SYGVKD. For the CDR3, the DNA is TGTGCCGTGGGACAGGGGGGGGATACTGAAGCTTTCTTT. Translation gives CAVGQGGDTEAFF.

This clonotype has more than one count but fewer than ten. The chain uses TRBV20-1 and TRBJ2-1; D unclear. Deletions cut 0 bases from V and 6 bases from J, with 12 bases between. The CDR3 spans 14 residues. Germline CDR1 is DFQATT and CDR2 is SNEGSKA (reference sequence). CDR3 nucleotide sequence: TGCAGTGCTAGAGATAAGTTAAGCGCCAATGAGCAGTTCTTC. This encodes CSARDKLSANEQFF.

The rearrangement uses TRBV7-9 and TRBJ2-3; 11 bases map to TRBD2. The CDR3 runs to 17 residues. Germline V gene sequence: CDR1 SEHNR, CDR2 FQNEAQ (reference sequence). V lost 5 bases and J lost 1; bases outside the gene matches: 8. The CDR3 bases are TGTGCCAGCAGCCTACTTGGGACTAGCGGACGCACAGATACGCAGTATTTT. Its translation: CASSLLGTSGRTDTQYF.

With regard to this clonotype: With a much larger clone just one base away, this may be a read error. The chain is built from TRBV12-3 or TRBV12-4 and TRBJ2-3; 14 nucleotides agree with TRBD2. The CDR3 is made up of 19 amino acids. The trim removed 6 bases at V and 4 bases at J, leaving 15 bases unmatched. CDR3 nucleotides: TGTGCCAGCAGCATATTAGGGACTAGCGGGGGTTCCTCTCCAGATACGCAGTATTTT. This gives the protein CASSILGTSGGSSPDTQYF.

The table lists this clonotype with a few counts. J is TRBJ1-1 and V is TRBV20-1; 9 nucleotides match TRBD1. Germline assignment: CDR1 DFQATT and CDR2 SNEGSKA (reference sequence). The CDR3 sequence is 15 residues long. Losses at the gene ends were 6 bases for V and 0 bases for J; bases not matched to a gene: 8. CDR3 nucleotide sequence: TGCAGTGCACCGTCCCGGGACAGGGTGAACACTGAAGCTTTCTTT. This sequence encodes CSAPSRDRVNTEAFF.

A remark on this clonotype: At one boundary the junction diverges from the germline segment, which might be a read error. CDR3 protein: CACSLSVGNSNQPQHF. CDR3 sequence (DNA): TGTGCCTGCAGTTTATCGGTGGGGAATAGCAATCAGCCCCAGCATTTT. The V gene is TRBV12-3 or TRBV12-4, the J gene TRBJ1-5; D gene uncertain. This CDR3 has 16 amino acids.